The rows below give T cell receptor beta chains drawn from one sample of a study of T-cell reconstitution after alpha-beta-depleted transplantation in children. TCRdb reprocessed the PCR reads via MiXCR and lists one record per CDR3 protein. This table has about 980,000 distinct CDR3 sequences, about 29% appearing once. The source was PBMCs, mostly from graft donor cells, collected 360 days after TCRalphabeta/CD19-depleted stem cell transplant. These receptors were collected from a boy less than two years old who had a stem cell transplant for SCID, so the T cells may come from the graft donor. Each CDR3 is given with its conserved first and last residue. A D gene is named only where the DNA matches it firmly. Not every row has a clone size; where given, it reads once, few, many or a size class.

clone_size: few; d_call: .; v_call: TRBV5-1; j_call: TRBJ2-7; cdr3_aa: CASSGTGSPYEQYF; cdr3_nt: TGCGCCAGCAGCGGGACGGGCTCGCCCTACGAGCAGTACTTC
clone_size: .; d_call: .; v_call: TRBV20-1; j_call: TRBJ2-1; cdr3_aa: CSARKALLNNEQFF; cdr3_nt: TGCAGTGCTAGAAAGGCCTTGCTGAACAATGAGCAGTTCTTC
clone_size: .; d_call: TRBD2; v_call: TRBV2; j_call: TRBJ2-5; cdr3_aa: CASSDRAGGGETQYF; cdr3_nt: TGTGCCAGCAGCGATAGAGCGGGAGGAGGAGAGACCCAGTACTTC
clone_size: .; d_call: .; v_call: TRBV12-3/TRBV12-4; j_call: TRBJ2-7; cdr3_aa: CASSFLGFWDEQYF; cdr3_nt: TGTGCCAGCAGCTTTCTGGGGTTTTGGGACGAGCAGTACTTC
clone_size: few; d_call: .; v_call: TRBV6-5; j_call: TRBJ1-4; cdr3_aa: CASSYASNEKLFF; cdr3_nt: TGTGCCAGCAGTTACGCCTCTAATGAAAAACTGTTTTTT
clone_size: few; d_call: .; v_call: TRBV2; j_call: TRBJ2-2; cdr3_aa: CASRGATGLNTGELFF; cdr3_nt: TGTGCCAGCAGGGGTGCAACAGGGTTAAACACCGGGGAGCTGTTTTTT
clone_size: .; d_call: TRBD1; v_call: TRBV7-2; j_call: TRBJ2-7; cdr3_aa: CASSRMGQGFAYEQYF; cdr3_nt: TGTGCCAGCAGCCGGATGGGACAGGGCTTCGCCTACGAGCAGTACTTC
clone_size: .; d_call: .; v_call: TRBV20-1; j_call: TRBJ2-1; cdr3_aa: CSGERGSNEQFF; cdr3_nt: TGCAGTGGGGAGAGGGGGAGCAATGAGCAGTTCTTC
clone_size: .; d_call: TRBD2; v_call: TRBV11-2; j_call: TRBJ2-7; cdr3_aa: CASSPASGGMYEQYF; cdr3_nt: TGTGCCAGCAGCCCGGCTAGCGGGGGGATGTACGAGCAGTACTTC
clone_size: .; d_call: .; v_call: TRBV29-1; j_call: TRBJ1-1; cdr3_aa: CSVDRLAMTEAFF; cdr3_nt: TGCAGCGTTGACCGATTAGCGATGACTGAAGCTTTCTTT
clone_size: .; d_call: .; v_call: TRBV15; j_call: TRBJ2-6; cdr3_aa: CAALNSGANVLTF; cdr3_nt: TGTGCCGCCCTTAACTCTGGGGCCAACGTCCTGACTTTC
clone_size: .; d_call: .; v_call: TRBV5-1; j_call: TRBJ2-4; cdr3_aa: CASSLAIPEDIQYF; cdr3_nt: TGCGCCAGCAGCTTGGCAATACCCGAGGACATTCAGTACTTC
clone_size: many; d_call: .; v_call: TRBV10-3; j_call: TRBJ1-5; cdr3_aa: CATGHFSNQPQHF; cdr3_nt: TGTGCCACCGGACACTTTAGCAATCAGCCCCAGCATTTT
clone_size: .; d_call: .; v_call: TRBV13; j_call: TRBJ2-1; cdr3_aa: CASSLEHSVGVDEQFF; cdr3_nt: TGTGCCAGCAGCCTAGAGCATTCCGTGGGGGTCGATGAGCAGTTCTTC
clone_size: few; d_call: TRBD1; v_call: TRBV6-1; j_call: TRBJ2-1; cdr3_aa: CASSPDRGHYNEQFF; cdr3_nt: TGTGCCAGCAGCCCAGACAGGGGCCACTACAATGAGCAGTTCTTC
clone_size: .; d_call: TRBD2; v_call: TRBV30; j_call: TRBJ2-1; cdr3_aa: CAWSPTSDEQFF; cdr3_nt: TGTGCCTGGAGTCCCACTAGCGATGAGCAGTTCTTC
clone_size: few; d_call: .; v_call: TRBV20-1; j_call: TRBJ1-1; cdr3_aa: CSARVLPGRMNTEAFF; cdr3_nt: TGCAGTGCTAGAGTCTTACCGGGACGGATGAACACTGAAGCTTTCTTT
clone_size: few; d_call: .; v_call: TRBV10-3; j_call: TRBJ2-7; cdr3_aa: CAISEPQLYEQYF; cdr3_nt: TGTGCCATCAGTGAGCCGCAGCTCTACGAGCAGTACTTC
clone_size: .; d_call: TRBD1; v_call: TRBV4-3; j_call: TRBJ2-2; cdr3_aa: CASSQERDRKLFF; cdr3_nt: TGCGCCAGCAGCCAAGAGCGGGACAGGAAATTGTTTTTT
clone_size: .; d_call: TRBD1; v_call: TRBV20-1; j_call: TRBJ1-4; cdr3_aa: CSAPGGEDEKLFF; cdr3_nt: TGCAGTGCTCCAGGGGGAGAGGATGAAAAACTGTTTTTT
clone_size: once; d_call: TRBD2; v_call: TRBV11-2; j_call: TRBJ2-7; cdr3_aa: CASSLLAVGYEQYF; cdr3_nt: TGTGCCAGCAGCCTACTAGCGGTCGGCTACGAGCAGTACTTC
clone_size: .; d_call: .; v_call: TRBV29-1; j_call: TRBJ1-1; cdr3_aa: CSVEDPANTEAFF; cdr3_nt: TGCAGCGTTGAAGATCCGGCGAACACTGAAGCTTTCTTT